The 9 T cell receptor beta chains reported below all come from one sample, sequenced in a study of T cell repertoires in ileal Crohn's disease (dated 2019 in TCRdb). Library preparation used the immunoSEQ multiplex PCR assay. TCRdb carries this immuneACCESS record with in-frame sequences only. Its versions omit some clonotypes, under half of them owing to an unresolved V gene in the studies checked, with the rest unexplained. This sample is represented by 13,000 to 15,000 clones; about 90% of them were singletons. Roughly 3.9% of the sample goes to the ten largest clones. Sequencing was performed on ileal tissue. The receptors come from an adult with Crohn's disease.

Details on this clone: A read error may produce the germline difference seen at one junction end. CDR3 sequence reads: CASSLGEQVRRHSF. As DNA, the CDR3 is TGTGCCAGCAGCTTAGGGGAACAGGTTAGACGGCATTCCTTC. This chain uses TRBV7-9 with TRBJ2-4, with D perhaps TRBD1 (5 bases). The germline V gene encodes CDR1 SEHNR and CDR2 FQNEAQ (reference sequence). CDR3 length: 14 amino acids.

With regard to this clone: At one end, the junction sequence differs from germline, possibly due to a read error. The genes are TRBV7-7 and TRBJ2-6; D not certain. Germline CDR1 SSHAT, CDR2 FNYEAQ (reference sequence). The CDR3 is 15 residues long. CDR3 sequence (DNA): TGTGCTAGCAGCTTTTTGTCTTCTGGGGCCAACGTCCTGACTTTC. Translating it yields CASSFLSSGANVLTF. Complete variable domain (other parts from reference TRBV7-7 and TRBJ2-6): GAGVSQSPRYKVTKRGQDVTLRCDPISSHATLYWYQQALGQGPEFLTYFNYEAQPDKSGLPSDRFSAERPEGSISTLTIQRTEQRDSAMYRCASSFLSSGANVLTFGAGSRLTVL.

The chain joins TRBV5-1 to TRBJ1-3, with D perhaps TRBD1 (6 bases). CDR3 length equals 16 residues. The V end lost 5 bases, the J end lost 0 bases, and 15 bases lay between the germline ends. Germline V gene lookup returns CDR1 SGHRS and CDR2 YFSETQ. The CDR3 sequence is CASSPGTPTSGNTIYF. CDR3 DNA sequence: TGCGCCAGCAGTCCCGGGACACCTACCTCTGGAAACACCATATATTTT. The complete variable domain, with remaining parts taken from reference TRBV5-1 and TRBJ1-3, reads KAGVTQTPRYLIKTRGQQVTLSCSPISGHRSVSWYQQTPGQGLQFLFEYFSETQRNKGNFPGRFSGRQFSNSRSEMNVSTLELGDSALYLCASSPGTPTSGNTIYFGEGSWLTVV.

This clone came up a few times. The chain's CDR3 is CSVGQREQYF. The CDR3 region has the DNA TGCAGCGTTGGGCAGCGCGAGCAGTACTTC. The rearrangement joins TRBV29-1 to TRBJ2-7; D is undetermined. The CDR3 totals 10 residues. Per germline, CDR1 SQVTM and CDR2 ANQGSEA. The V and J ends lost 4 bases and 6 bases respectively, with 7 bases between them.

V and J are TRBV7-9 and TRBJ2-3; D not certain. The CDR3 extends over 13 amino acids. Trimming removed 8 bases at V and 3 bases at J, with 12 bases between. Germline CDR1 and CDR2: SEHNR and FQNEAQ (reference sequence). The CDR3 loop is CASRNLGTDTQYF. Here the CDR3 DNA reads TGTGCCAGCCGAAACCTCGGGACAGATACGCAGTATTTT.

The chain combines TRBV27 with TRBJ2-7, with D tentatively TRBD1 (6 bases). The V end lost 5 bases, the J end lost 0 bases, and 11 bases lay between the germline ends. Germline V gene data show CDR1 as MNHEY and CDR2 as SMNVEV (reference sequence). CDR3 length: 14 amino acids. This CDR3 is CASSRRQDSYEQYF. CDR3 DNA: TGTGCCAGCAGTAGAAGACAGGACTCCTACGAGCAGTACTTC.

The chain links TRBV5-8 to TRBJ2-3; D may be TRBD2 (6 bases). The CDR3 contains 16 residues. The germline V and J ends were trimmed by 0 bases and 3 bases, with 14 bases remaining between them. Looked up from germline, CDR1 is SGHTS and CDR2 is YDEGEE. The CDR3 DNA reads as TGTGCCAGCAGCTTGGGACGGGGGATAGCGACAGATACGCAGTATTTT. Translated, it gives CASSLGRGIATDTQYF.

The V and J genes are TRBV28 and TRBJ1-6, with 10 bases identical to TRBD1. This CDR3 spans 17 amino acids. Germline V gene lookup returns CDR1 MDHEN and CDR2 SYDVKM. Trimming cost V 1 base and J 6 bases; bases outside gene matches: 6. CDR3 loop: CASSLLRQGAANSPLHF. The CDR3 DNA is TGTGCCAGCAGTTTATTGCGACAGGGGGCGGCTAATTCACCCCTCCACTTT. The full variable domain, with the rest looked up from reference TRBV28 and TRBJ1-6, is DVKVTQSSRYLVKRTGEKVFLECVQDMDHENMFWYRQDPGLGLRLIYFSYDVKMKEKGDIPEGYSVSREKKERFSLILESASTNQTSMYLCASSLLRQGAANSPLHFGNGTRLTVT.

V gene TRBV5-4 combines with J gene TRBJ1-1, with TRBD1 matching 7 bases. V shed 1 base and J 5 bases; nucleotides not matched to a gene: 5. CDR1 is SGHNT, CDR2 YYREEE, per germline (reference sequence). The CDR3 spans 14 residues. CDR3 residues: CASSLRQGGTEAFF. CDR3 DNA sequence: TGTGCCAGCAGCTTGAGACAGGGAGGAACTGAAGCTTTCTTT.